This T cell receptor (beta chain) stems from a study of human T cells and chemical hapten exposure (dated by TCRdb to the early 2020s). A note on the overall study: For sensitization, 2% DPC in acetone was applied to a roughly 2 cm by roughly 2 cm area of upper inner arm skin. In alopecia patients, the study followed how the peripheral blood TCR repertoire changed in vivo over primary and secondary sensitization to diphenylcyclopropenone (DPC), a hapten. Blood for TCR sequencing was provided by twenty-nine alopecia patients at one to four time points (pre-sensitization, 2, 6 and 24 weeks). The libraries were sequenced as a pool, and the TCR yield per sample differed mostly because of small variations in library volumes within the pool. Blood was sampled from patients pre-sensitization (week 0) and at 2, 6 and about 24 weeks after DPC sensitization. Alopecia areata with under or over 50% scalp involvement, alopecia totalis and alopecia universalis were represented in the patient cohort, which was mostly female. Patch testing was performed on the upper back with Finn chambers containing 0.01% DPC, and the patch tests were scored after 6 days according to International Contact Dermatitis Research Group standards. Throughout the study period of around 25 weeks, patients also received therapeutic DPC doses to the scalp every week. Here is what the overall study found, with its caveats: DPC sensitization did not change the number of TCRs with a frequency above 1 in 1000, and there was no evidence of changes in global repertoire structure. After repeated subsampling, the strength of the expansion versus patch-test correlation and the threshold at which it became significant changed. Alopecia, a presumed autoimmune disease, was present in all patients, so the immune response of the patients might differ from that of healthy individuals. Patch test score was positively correlated with the number of PT1 expanded TCRs, with significance at thresholds 8, 16 and 32 but not at 4. Significantly more large CDR3 similarity clusters were formed by expanded TCRs than by pre-sensitization or healthy control sets, consistent with antigen-driven responses.

V is pared back by 10 bases and J by 1 base, with 19 bases lying between the germline termini. The CDR3 has 15 amino acids, counting the end cysteine and phenylalanine. Kept here is only the CDR3 DNA, which spans 45 bases and is read in frame from base 1. CDR1 and CDR2, looked up from the germline V gene, are MDHEN and SYDVKM. The library was made by RACE. The run used a NextSeq 500. During library preparation, unique molecular identifiers were attached to individual cDNA molecules so that TCRs could be counted quantitatively and reproducibly. For every blood RNA sample, sequencing covered both the TCR alpha and TCR beta chains. The original methods were these. The median number of TCRs per sample was approximately 96,000, ranging from roughly 23,224 to 690,600. V, J and CDR3 annotation of the TCR reads was carried out using the Decombinator software suite. To make PS versus PT1 abundance plots, every sample was subsampled to the same number of TCRs (28,000). Expanded TCRs were defined as absent before sensitization and observed at least eight times at the 2-week time point. TCRdb redid the processing of the public reads, applying fastp at Q25 and MiXCR, and retained in-frame beta chains. Entries are consolidated by CDR3 protein sequence, retaining the most common genes and DNA. TCRdb's processing, not the authors' own work, is the source of the V and J calls. The sample yields roughly 260,000 distinct CDR3 sequences; about 9% were counted once. The ten most abundant clones make up less than 3% of the sample.

The time point tag for this specimen amounts to: pre-sensitization, week 0. The label giving this sample's treatment or condition can be read as: therapeutic diphenylcyclopropenone sensitization with weekly scalp DPC. At every patch-test visit, the blood draw took place before the patch test was put on. To be eligible, patients had to be aged 18 to 70, diagnosed with alopecia and judged suitable for DPC therapy, while pregnant patients were excluded. Total RNA was isolated from unfractionated whole blood collected in Tempus Blood RNA tubes. On this clonotype: Its antigen is currently not known. No base quality information exists; no much larger clone differs at one position.

The input for sequencing was whole blood, taken in connection with sensitization to the hapten diphenylcyclopropenone (DPC). This receptor was taken from a woman aged 40 to 50 with alopecia areata. Some clones in this sample may be carry-over from other donors' samples. The rearranged chain carries TRBV28 and TRBJ1-1; a tentative D call is TRBD1 (5 bases match). The DNA sequence follows: TGTGCCATCCTACGGGGGGGACTTTCGAACACTGAAGCTTTCTTT. Its translation reads: CAILRGGLSNTEAFF. Here the CDR3 is joined to the reference TRBV28 and TRBJ1-1 genes, and the full variable domain is: DVKVTQSSRYLVKRTGEKVFLECVQDMDHENMFWYRQDPGLGLRLIYFSYDVKMKEKGDIPEGYSVSREKKERFSLILESASTNQTSMYLCAILRGGLSNTEAFFGQGTRLTVV.